Below are 2 T cell receptor beta chains sequenced from a single sample in a study of vaccination effects on CD4 cells after COVID-19. It was after approximately 11 days of culture that CD4+ T cells were isolated. As their vaccination, participants received two doses of either BNT162b2 or mRNA-1273. What these receptors recognize is not known. Sequenced by immunoSEQ multiplex PCR; TCRdb stores in-frame clones only, minus some. The sample has around 66,000 clones; roughly 74% are singletons. The sample here was CD4+ T cells from PBMCs cultured without peptide, taken after COVID-19 vaccination. Every receptor here comes from a human donor who received a COVID-19 vaccine.

The chain joins TRBV19 to TRBJ1-1, with 8 bases identical to TRBD1. The trim removed 10 bases at V and 10 bases at J, leaving 17 bases unmatched. The CDR3 runs 14 residues. Germline values: CDR1 LNHDA, CDR2 SQIVND (reference sequence). CDR3 sequence: CATRDSGTGLRAFF. Here the CDR3 DNA reads TGTGCCACGAGGGACTCCGGGACAGGTCTCAGAGCTTTCTTT.

This sequence joins TRBV18 and TRBJ1-2; no clear D. The V end lost 0 bases, the J end lost 7 bases, and 21 bases lay between the germline ends. In germline, CDR1 is KGHSH, CDR2 LQKENI. This CDR3 contains 17 residues. The CDR3 DNA reads TGTGCCAGCTCACCACCGGCCTTAGTCGGCTTCGCGGGTGGCTACACCTTC. As protein: CASSPPALVGFAGGYTF.